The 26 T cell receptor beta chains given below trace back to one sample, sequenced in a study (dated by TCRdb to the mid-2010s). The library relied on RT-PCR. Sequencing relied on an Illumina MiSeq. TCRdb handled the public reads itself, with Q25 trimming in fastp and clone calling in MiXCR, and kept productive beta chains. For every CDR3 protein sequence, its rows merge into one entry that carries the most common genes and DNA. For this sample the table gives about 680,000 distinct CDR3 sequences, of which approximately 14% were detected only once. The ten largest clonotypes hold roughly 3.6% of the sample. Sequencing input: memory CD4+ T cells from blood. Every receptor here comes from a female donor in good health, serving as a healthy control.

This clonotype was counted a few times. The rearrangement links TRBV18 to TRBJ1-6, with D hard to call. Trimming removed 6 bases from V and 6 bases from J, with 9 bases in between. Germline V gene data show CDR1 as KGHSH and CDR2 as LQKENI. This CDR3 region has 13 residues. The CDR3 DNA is TGTGCCAGCTCCGATGCTGGTAATTCACCCCTCCACTTT. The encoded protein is CASSDAGNSPLHF.

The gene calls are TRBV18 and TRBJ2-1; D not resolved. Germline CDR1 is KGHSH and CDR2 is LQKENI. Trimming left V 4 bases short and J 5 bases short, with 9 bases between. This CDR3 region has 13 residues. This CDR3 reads CASSLTLNNEQFF. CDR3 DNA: TGTGCCAGCTCACTCACATTAAACAATGAGCAGTTCTTC.

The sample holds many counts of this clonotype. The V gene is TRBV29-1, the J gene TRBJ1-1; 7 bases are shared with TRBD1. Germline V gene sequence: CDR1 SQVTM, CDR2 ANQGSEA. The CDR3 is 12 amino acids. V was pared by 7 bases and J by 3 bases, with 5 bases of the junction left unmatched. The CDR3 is CSAWDSYTEAFF. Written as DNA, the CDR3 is TGCAGCGCCTGGGACAGTTACACTGAAGCTTTCTTT.

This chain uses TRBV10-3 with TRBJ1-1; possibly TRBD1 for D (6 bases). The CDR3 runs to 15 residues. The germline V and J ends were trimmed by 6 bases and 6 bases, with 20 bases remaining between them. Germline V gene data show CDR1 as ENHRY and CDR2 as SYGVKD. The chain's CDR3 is CAIRGGAEATPEAFF. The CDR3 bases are TGTGCCATCAGGGGGGGCGCGGAGGCGACCCCTGAAGCTTTCTTT.

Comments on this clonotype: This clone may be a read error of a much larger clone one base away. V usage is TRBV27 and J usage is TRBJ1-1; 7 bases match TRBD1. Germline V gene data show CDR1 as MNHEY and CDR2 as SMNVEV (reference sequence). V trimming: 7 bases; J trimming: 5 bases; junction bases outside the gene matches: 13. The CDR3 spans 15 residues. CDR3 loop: CASIGRWQGGTEAFF. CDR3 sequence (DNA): TGTGCCAGCATCGGTCGGTGGCAGGGGGGGACTGAAGCTTTCTTT.

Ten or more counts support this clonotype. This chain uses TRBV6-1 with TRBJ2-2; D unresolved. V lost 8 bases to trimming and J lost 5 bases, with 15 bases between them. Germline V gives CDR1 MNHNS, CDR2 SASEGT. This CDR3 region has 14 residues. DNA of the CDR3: TGTGCCAGCGGAAGGGATCCTCTAACCGGGGAGCTGTTTTTT. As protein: CASGRDPLTGELFF.

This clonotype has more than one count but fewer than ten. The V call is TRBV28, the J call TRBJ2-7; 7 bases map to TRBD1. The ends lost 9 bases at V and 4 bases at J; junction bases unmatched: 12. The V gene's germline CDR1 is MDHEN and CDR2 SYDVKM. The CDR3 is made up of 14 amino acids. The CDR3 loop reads CASTTPGQSYEQYF. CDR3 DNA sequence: TGTGCCAGTACTACCCCGGGACAGTCTTACGAGCAGTACTTC.

This CDR3 reads CASSYPQGSGTGRTGELFF. CDR3 bases: TGTGCCAGCAGTTACCCCCAGGGCTCCGGGACAGGGCGCACCGGGGAGCTGTTTTTT. The chain couples TRBV6-6 to TRBJ2-2; 9 bases match TRBD1. Germline CDR1 and CDR2: MNHNY and SVGAGI (reference sequence). V shed 2 bases and J 4 bases; nucleotides not matched to a gene: 14. The length of the CDR3 is 19 residues.

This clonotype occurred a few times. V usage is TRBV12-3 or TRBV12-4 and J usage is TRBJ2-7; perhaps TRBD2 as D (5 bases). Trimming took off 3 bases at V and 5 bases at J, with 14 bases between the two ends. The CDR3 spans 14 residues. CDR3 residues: CASSFIGLTNEQYF. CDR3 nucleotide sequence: TGTGCCAGCAGTTTTATAGGACTCACCAACGAGCAGTACTTC.

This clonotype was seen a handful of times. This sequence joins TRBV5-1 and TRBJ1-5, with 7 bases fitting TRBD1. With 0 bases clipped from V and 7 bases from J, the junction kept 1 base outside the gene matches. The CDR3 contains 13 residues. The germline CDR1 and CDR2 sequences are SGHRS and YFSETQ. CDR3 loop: CASSLEQGQPQHF. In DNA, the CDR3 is TGCGCCAGCAGCTTGGAACAGGGGCAGCCCCAGCATTTT.

CDR3 DNA sequence: TGCGCCAGCAGCCACATGGACAGGGATGATGAAAAACTGTTTTTT. It codes for CASSHMDRDDEKLFF. The gene calls are TRBV4-1 and TRBJ1-4, with TRBD1 matching 8 bases. Germline V CDR1 and CDR2: MGHRA, YSYEKL. V gave up 3 bases and J gave up 6 bases; unmatched junction bases: 6. The CDR3 has 15 amino acids.

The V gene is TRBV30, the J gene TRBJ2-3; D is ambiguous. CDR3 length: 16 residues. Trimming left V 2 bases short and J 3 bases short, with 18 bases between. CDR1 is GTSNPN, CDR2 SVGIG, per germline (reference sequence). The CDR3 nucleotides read TGTGCCTGGAGTCACAAGTGGCCCAGGCTAACAGATACGCAGTATTTT. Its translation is CAWSHKWPRLTDTQYF.

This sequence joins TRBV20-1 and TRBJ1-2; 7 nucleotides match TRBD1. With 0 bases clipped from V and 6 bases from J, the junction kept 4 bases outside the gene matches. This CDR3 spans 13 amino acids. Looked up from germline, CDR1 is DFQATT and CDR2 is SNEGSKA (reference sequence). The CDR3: CSARDIDRDGYTF. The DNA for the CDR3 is TGCAGTGCTAGAGATATCGACAGGGATGGCTACACCTTC.

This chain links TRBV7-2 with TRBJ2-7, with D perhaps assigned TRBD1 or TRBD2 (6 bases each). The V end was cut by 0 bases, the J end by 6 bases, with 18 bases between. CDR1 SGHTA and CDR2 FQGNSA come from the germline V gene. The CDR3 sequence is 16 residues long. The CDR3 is CASSLARGSRGREQYF. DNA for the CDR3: TGTGCCAGCAGCTTAGCTAGGGGGTCGCGGGGACGCGAGCAGTACTTC. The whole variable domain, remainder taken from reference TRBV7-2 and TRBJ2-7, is GAGVSQSPSNKVTEKGKDVELRCDPISGHTALYWYRQSLGQGLEFLIYFQGNSAPDKSGLPSDRFSAERTGGSVSTLTIQRTQQEDSAVYLCASSLARGSRGREQYFGPGTRLTVT.

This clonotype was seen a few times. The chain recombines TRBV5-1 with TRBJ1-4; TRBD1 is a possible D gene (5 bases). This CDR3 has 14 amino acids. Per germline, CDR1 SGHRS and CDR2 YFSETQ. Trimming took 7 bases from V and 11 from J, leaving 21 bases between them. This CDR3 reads CASGRGGTLEKLFF. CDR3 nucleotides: TGCGCCAGCGGCCGCGGAGGGACTCTTGAGAAACTGTTTTTT.

The CDR3 here is CASSLGPISYEQYF. The CDR3, as DNA: TGTGCCAGCAGTCTCGGGCCTATCTCCTACGAGCAGTACTTC. The rearrangement links TRBV12-3 or TRBV12-4 to TRBJ2-7; D is undetermined. V lost 5 bases and J lost 0, with 11 bases in between. The CDR3 has 14 amino acids.

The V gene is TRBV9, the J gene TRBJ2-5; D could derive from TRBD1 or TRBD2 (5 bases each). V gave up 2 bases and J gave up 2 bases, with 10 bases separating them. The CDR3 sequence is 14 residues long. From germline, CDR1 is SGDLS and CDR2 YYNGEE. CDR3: CASSVGVVQETQYF. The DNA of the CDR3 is TGTGCCAGCAGCGTGGGGGTTGTTCAAGAGACCCAGTACTTC. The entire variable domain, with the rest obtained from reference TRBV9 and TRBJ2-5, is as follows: DSGVTQTPKHLITATGQRVTLRCSPRSGDLSVYWYQQSLDQGLQFLIQYYNGEERAKGNILERFSAQQFPDLHSELNLSSLELGDSALYFCASSVGVVQETQYFGPGTRLLVL.

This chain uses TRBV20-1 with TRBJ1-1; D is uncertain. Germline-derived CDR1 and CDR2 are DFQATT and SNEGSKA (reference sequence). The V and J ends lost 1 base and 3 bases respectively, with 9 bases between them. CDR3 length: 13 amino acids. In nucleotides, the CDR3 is TGCAGTGCTAGAGCCGGCCGGGACACTGAAGCTTTCTTT. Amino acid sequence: CSARAGRDTEAFF.

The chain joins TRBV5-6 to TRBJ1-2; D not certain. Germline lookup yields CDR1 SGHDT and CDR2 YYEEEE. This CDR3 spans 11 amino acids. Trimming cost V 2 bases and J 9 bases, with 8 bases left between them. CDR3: CASSLWMRYTF. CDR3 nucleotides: TGTGCCAGCAGCTTATGGATGCGCTACACCTTC.

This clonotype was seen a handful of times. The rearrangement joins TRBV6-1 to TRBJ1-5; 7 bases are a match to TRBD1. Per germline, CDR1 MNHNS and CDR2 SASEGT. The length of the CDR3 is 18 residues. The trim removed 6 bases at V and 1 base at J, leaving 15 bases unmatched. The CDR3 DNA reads TGTGCCAGCAGATTCGACAGGGCCCACCATGAGAGCAATCAGCCCCAGCATTTT. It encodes CASRFDRAHHESNQPQHF.

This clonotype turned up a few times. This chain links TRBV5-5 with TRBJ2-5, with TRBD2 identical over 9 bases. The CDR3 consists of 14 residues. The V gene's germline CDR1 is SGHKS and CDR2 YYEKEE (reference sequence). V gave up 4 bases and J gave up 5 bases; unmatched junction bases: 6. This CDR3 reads CASSGSSGMETQYF. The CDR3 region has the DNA TGTGCCAGCAGCGGTTCTAGCGGGATGGAGACCCAGTACTTC.

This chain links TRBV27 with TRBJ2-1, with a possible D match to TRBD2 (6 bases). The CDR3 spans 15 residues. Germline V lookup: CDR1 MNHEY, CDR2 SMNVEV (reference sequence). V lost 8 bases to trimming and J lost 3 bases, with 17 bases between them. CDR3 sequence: CASAGQRAFYNEQFF. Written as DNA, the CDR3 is TGTGCCAGCGCCGGTCAGCGGGCTTTCTACAATGAGCAGTTCTTC.

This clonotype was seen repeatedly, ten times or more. The DNA for the CDR3 is TGTGCCAGCAGCTTAGAGCGGGGGGGCTCCTACAATGAGCAGTTCTTC. It specifies CASSLERGGSYNEQFF. This chain joins TRBV13 and TRBJ2-1; 10 bases are shared with TRBD2. J was trimmed by 0 bases and V by 1 base; bases with no gene match: 0. This CDR3 is 16 amino acids long. Germline lookup yields CDR1 PRHDT and CDR2 FYEKMQ (reference sequence).

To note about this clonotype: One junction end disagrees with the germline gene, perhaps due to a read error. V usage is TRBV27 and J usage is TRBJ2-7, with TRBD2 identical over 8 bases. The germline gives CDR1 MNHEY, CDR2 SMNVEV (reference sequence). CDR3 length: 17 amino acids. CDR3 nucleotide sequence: TGTTCCAGCAGTCCCCGGGGTCGGGGGGGTAGGACCTACGAGCAGTACTTC. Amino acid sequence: CSSSPRGRGGRTYEQYF.

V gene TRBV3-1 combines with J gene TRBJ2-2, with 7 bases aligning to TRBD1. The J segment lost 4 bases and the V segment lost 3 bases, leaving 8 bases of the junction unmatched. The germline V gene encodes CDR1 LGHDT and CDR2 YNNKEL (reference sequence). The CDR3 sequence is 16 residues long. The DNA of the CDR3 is TGTGCCAGCAGCCAGAACGACAGGGTTGGCACCGGGGAGCTGTTTTTT. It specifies CASSQNDRVGTGELFF.

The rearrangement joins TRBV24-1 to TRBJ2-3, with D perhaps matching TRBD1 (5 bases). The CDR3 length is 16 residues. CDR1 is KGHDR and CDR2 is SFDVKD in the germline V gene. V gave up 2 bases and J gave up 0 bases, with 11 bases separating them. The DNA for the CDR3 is TGTGCCACCAGTGATTGGACAAGCAGAAGCACAGATACGCAGTATTTT. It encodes CATSDWTSRSTDTQYF.